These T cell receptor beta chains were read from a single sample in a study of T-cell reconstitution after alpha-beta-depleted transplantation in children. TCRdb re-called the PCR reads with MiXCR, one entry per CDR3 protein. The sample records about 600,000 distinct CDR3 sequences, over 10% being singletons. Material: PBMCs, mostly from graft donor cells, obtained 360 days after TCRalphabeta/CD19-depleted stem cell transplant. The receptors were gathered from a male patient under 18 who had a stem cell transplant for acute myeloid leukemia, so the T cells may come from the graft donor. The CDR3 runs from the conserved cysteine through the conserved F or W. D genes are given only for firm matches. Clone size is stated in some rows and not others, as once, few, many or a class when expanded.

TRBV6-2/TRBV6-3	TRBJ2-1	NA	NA	CASSYPAQRDEQFF	TGTGCCAGCAGTTACCCGGCCCAACGAGATGAGCAGTTCTTC
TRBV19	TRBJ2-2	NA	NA	CASSPLGDMNTGELFF	TGTGCCAGTAGTCCCCTCGGGGATATGAACACCGGGGAGCTGTTTTTT
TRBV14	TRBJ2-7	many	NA	CASSQRVTGWVSYEQYF	TGTGCCAGCAGCCAAAGAGTAACAGGGTGGGTCTCCTACGAGCAGTACTTC
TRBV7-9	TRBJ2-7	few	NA	CASSSLGGSPNEQYF	TGTGCCAGCAGCTCCCTGGGGGGATCCCCTAACGAGCAGTACTTC
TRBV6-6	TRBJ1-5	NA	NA	CASSSSLQPQHF	TGTGCCAGCAGTTCCTCCCTGCAGCCCCAGCATTTT
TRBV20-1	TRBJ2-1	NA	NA	CSALIAAYNEQFF	TGCAGTGCTTTAATAGCGGCTTACAATGAGCAGTTCTTC
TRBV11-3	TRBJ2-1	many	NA	CASSWFNNEQFF	TGTGCCAGCAGCTGGTTTAACAATGAGCAGTTCTTC
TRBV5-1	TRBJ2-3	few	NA	CASGPIHPRLDTQYF	TGCGCCAGCGGCCCAATCCATCCCCGGCTAGATACGCAGTATTTT
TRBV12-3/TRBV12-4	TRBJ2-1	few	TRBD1	CASRWTGGNEQFF	TGTGCCAGTCGATGGACAGGGGGCAATGAGCAGTTCTTC
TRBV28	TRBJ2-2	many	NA	CASSDRWELFF	TGTGCCAGCAGCGACAGATGGGAGCTGTTTTTT
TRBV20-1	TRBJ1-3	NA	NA	CSAEAPGGLSGNTIYF	TGCAGTGCTGAGGCGCCGGGCGGGTTGTCTGGAAACACCATATATTTT
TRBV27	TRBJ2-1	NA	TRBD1	CASSSGQGADNEQFF	TGTGCCAGCAGTTCCGGACAGGGGGCAGACAATGAGCAGTTCTTC
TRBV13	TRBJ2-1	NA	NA	CASSRLRGREGHNEQFF	TGTGCCAGCAGCCGACTAAGGGGGAGGGAAGGACACAATGAGCAGTTCTTC
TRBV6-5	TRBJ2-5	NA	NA	CASSYLGRQETQYF	TGTGCCAGCAGTTACCTCGGCAGGCAAGAAACCCAGTACTTC
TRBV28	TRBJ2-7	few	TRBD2	CASSALWTSGSGYEQYF	TGTGCCAGCAGTGCACTATGGACTAGCGGGAGTGGGTACGAGCAGTACTTC
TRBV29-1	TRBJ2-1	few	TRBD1	CSVDTTGGNEQFF	TGCAGCGTTGACACGACAGGGGGCAATGAGCAGTTCTTC
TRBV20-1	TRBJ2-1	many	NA	CSAPISHYPLVVDEQFF	TGCAGTGCCCCCATCTCGCACTACCCCCTAGTAGTCGATGAGCAGTTCTTC
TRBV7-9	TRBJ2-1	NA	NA	CASSPGGAGNNEQFF	TGTGCCAGCAGCCCTGGGGGGGCAGGGAACAATGAGCAGTTCTTC
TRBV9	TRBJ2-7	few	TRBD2	CASSGHSGRIYEQYF	TGTGCCAGCAGCGGCCATAGCGGGAGAATATACGAGCAGTACTTC
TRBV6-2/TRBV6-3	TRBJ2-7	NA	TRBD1	CASNRGFYEQYF	TGTGCCAGCAACAGGGGATTCTACGAGCAGTACTTC
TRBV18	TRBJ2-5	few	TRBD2	CASSLRLAGEVETQYF	TGTGCCAGCTCACTTCGACTAGCGGGAGAAGTAGAGACCCAGTACTTC
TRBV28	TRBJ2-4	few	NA	CASSLLPPEDIQYF	TGTGCCAGCAGTTTACTTCCCCCTGAGGACATTCAGTACTTC
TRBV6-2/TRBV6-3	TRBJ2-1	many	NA	CASRKSGRDEQFF	TGTGCCAGCAGAAAGTCGGGACGGGATGAGCAGTTCTTC
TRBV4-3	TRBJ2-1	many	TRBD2	CASSHSGRSDEQFF	TGCGCCAGCAGCCATAGCGGGAGGTCAGATGAGCAGTTCTTC
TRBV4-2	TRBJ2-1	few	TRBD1	CASSQTPTGGSGMSFF	TGTGCCAGCAGCCAGACCCCAACAGGGGGTTCGGGAATGAGCTTCTTC
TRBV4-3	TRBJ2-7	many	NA	CASSQGDTYEQYF	TGCGCCAGCAGCCAGGGCGACACATACGAGCAGTACTTC
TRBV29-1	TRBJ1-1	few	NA	CSAIWGGQGEAFF	TGCAGCGCGATATGGGGAGGTCAGGGTGAAGCTTTCTTT
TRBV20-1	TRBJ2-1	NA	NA	CSARDPRDSYNEQFF	TGCAGTGCTAGAGATCCTCGGGACTCCTACAATGAGCAGTTCTTC
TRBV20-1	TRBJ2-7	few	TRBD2	CSARSLAGGNVLYEQYF	TGCAGTGCTAGATCCCTAGCGGGAGGGAACGTTCTGTACGAGCAGTACTTC
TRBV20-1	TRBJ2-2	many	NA	CSARAPLGTGELFF	TGCAGTGCTAGAGCTCCTCTGGGAACCGGGGAGCTGTTTTTT
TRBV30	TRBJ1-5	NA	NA	CAWKAGPNQPQHF	TGTGCCTGGAAAGCGGGGCCGAATCAGCCCCAGCATTTT
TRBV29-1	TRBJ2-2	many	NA	CSVGHTGELFF	TGCAGCGTTGGACACACCGGGGAGCTGTTTTTT
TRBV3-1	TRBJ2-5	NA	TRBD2	CASSQEGRLAGVQETQYF	TGTGCCAGCAGCCAAGAAGGCCGGCTAGCGGGGGTACAAGAGACCCAGTACTTC
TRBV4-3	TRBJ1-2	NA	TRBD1	CASSQDPAGTGPYGYTF	TGCGCCAGCAGCCAAGATCCTGCCGGGACAGGGCCCTATGGCTACACCTTC
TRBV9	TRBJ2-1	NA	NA	CASSVEIGIVNEQFF	TGTGCCAGCAGCGTAGAAATCGGGATCGTGAATGAGCAGTTCTTC
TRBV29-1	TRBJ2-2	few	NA	CSGFRGTGELFF	TGCAGCGGGTTCAGGGGCACCGGGGAGCTGTTTTTT
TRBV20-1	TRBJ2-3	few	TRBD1	CSARVETGSTDTQYF	TGCAGTGCTAGGGTTGAGACAGGGAGCACAGATACGCAGTATTTT
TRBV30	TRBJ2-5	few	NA	CAWSDNQETQYF	TGTGCCTGGAGTGACAACCAAGAGACCCAGTACTTC
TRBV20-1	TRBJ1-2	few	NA	CSARDQGDGLGYTF	TGCAGTGCTAGAGATCAAGGGGACGGATTGGGCTACACCTTC
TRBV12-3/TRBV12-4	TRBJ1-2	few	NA	CASSFSGAEGYTF	TGTGCCAGCAGTTTTTCAGGGGCGGAGGGCTACACCTTC
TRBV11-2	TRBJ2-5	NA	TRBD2	CASSPTPGLVQETQYF	TGTGCCAGCAGCCCGACCCCGGGACTAGTCCAAGAGACCCAGTACTTC
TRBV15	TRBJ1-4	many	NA	CATSRLREKLFF	TGTGCCACCAGCAGACTTCGGGAAAAACTGTTTTTT
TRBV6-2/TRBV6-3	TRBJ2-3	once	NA	CASSSDGLQPSTDTQYF	TGTGCCAGCAGTTCCGATGGACTCCAACCCAGCACAGATACGCAGTATTTT
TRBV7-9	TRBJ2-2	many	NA	CASSGGELFF	TGTGCCAGCAGCGGCGGGGAGCTGTTTTTT
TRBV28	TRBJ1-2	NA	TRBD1	CASNEPGQGVNYGYTF	TGTGCCAGCAACGAGCCGGGACAGGGGGTTAACTATGGCTACACCTTC
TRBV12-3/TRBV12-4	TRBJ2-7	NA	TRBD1	CASSTGTGFSEQYF	TGTGCCAGCAGCACCGGGACAGGGTTCTCCGAGCAGTACTTC